Only a few counts were recorded for the clone carrying this T cell receptor beta chain. What it recognizes is unknown. This CDR3 is built from 17 residues. CDR1 is SGHRS, CDR2 YFSETQ, per germline. V was clipped by 3 bases and J by 0 bases; unmatched bases: 8. The data belong to a study of cytomegalovirus exposure and HLA in healthy donors. Amplification used 60 Vbeta primers and 13 Jbeta primers. Produced via immunoSEQ multiplex PCR; TCRdb's table is partial and in-frame only. This sample has 100,000 to 150,000 clones, with roughly 80% found just once. Study-wide results and caveats: A later analysis linked a missense variant in DCLRE1C to the trimming of TCR beta V and J genes. In a later analysis, fewer than 20,000 TCR beta sequences were associated with HLA alleles at 0.05 false discovery rate. It was taken for granted in presence/absence analyses that sequencing depth across donors was roughly uniform.

Input material: PBMCs. The TCR was taken from a man between 25 and 39 years old in good health and CMV-seronegative. The J gene is TRBJ1-3, the V gene TRBV5-1; TRBD1 matches at 8 bases. This chain's CDR3 is CASSSKPGQGSGNTIYF. CDR3 nucleotide sequence: TGCGCCAGCAGCTCTAAACCAGGACAGGGCTCTGGAAACACCATATATTTT.